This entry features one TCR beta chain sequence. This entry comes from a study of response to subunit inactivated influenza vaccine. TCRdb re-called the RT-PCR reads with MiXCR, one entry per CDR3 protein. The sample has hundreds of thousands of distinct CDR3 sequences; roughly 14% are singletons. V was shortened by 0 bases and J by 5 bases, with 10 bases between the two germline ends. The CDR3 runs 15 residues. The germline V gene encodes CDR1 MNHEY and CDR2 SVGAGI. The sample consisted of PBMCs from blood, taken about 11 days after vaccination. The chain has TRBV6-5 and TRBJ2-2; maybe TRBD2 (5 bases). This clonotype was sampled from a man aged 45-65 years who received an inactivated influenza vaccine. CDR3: CASSYSNPGTGELFF. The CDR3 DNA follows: TGTGCCAGCAGTTACTCGAACCCGGGGACCGGGGAGCTGTTTTTT.